One and the same sample provided the 18 T cell receptor beta chains below, sequenced in a study of CD8+ T cells in alopecia areata. Extracted RNA was reverse transcribed, and the resulting cDNA served as sequencing template. Profiling relied on immunoSEQ multiplex PCR, and the TCRdb table lists in-frame clones only, not all of them. The sample has about 170,000 clones; just over 65% are singletons. Sequences were derived from CD8+ T cells sorted from blood, sampled at week 0. These receptors were taken from a human donor with alopecia areata.

This clone has just a few counts. The V gene is TRBV6-1, the J gene TRBJ2-2; the D gene could be TRBD1 or TRBD2 (5 bases each). V dropped 10 bases and J dropped 6 bases, with 9 bases sitting between them. In germline, CDR1 is MNHNS, CDR2 SASEGT. The CDR3 consists of 11 residues. CDR3 coding DNA: TGTGCCATGAGGGGTGCCGGGGAGCTGTTTTTT. Translating it yields CAMRGAGELFF.

The rearrangement uses TRBV13 and TRBJ2-2, with D possibly TRBD1 on 7 matching bases. The CDR3 covers 16 residues. V was trimmed by 4 bases and J by 2 bases, leaving 14 bases between them. Germline V gene lookup returns CDR1 PRHDT and CDR2 FYEKMQ (reference sequence). This CDR3 reads CASSYPTGTNTGELFF. The CDR3 bases are TGTGCCAGCAGCTATCCGACAGGGACTAACACCGGGGAGCTGTTTTTT.

V gene TRBV25-1 combines with J gene TRBJ1-2; no reliable D call. This CDR3 comprises 13 residues. Trimming cost V 3 bases and J 4 bases, with 9 bases left between them. Germline CDR1 MGHDK, CDR2 SYGVNS. The CDR3, as DNA: TGTGCCAGCAGTGATTCTAGCGCCTATGGCTACACCTTC. This translates into CASSDSSAYGYTF.

V and J are TRBV30 and TRBJ2-1; unclear D gene. The V gene's germline CDR1 is GTSNPN and CDR2 SVGIG (reference sequence). CDR3 length: 13 amino acids. The germline V and J ends were trimmed by 0 bases and 2 bases, with 5 bases remaining between them. DNA of the CDR3: TGTGCCTGGAGTGTATCGACCTACAATGAGCAGTTCTTC. Translated, it gives CAWSVSTYNEQFF.

The J gene is TRBJ1-1, the V gene TRBV5-6, with 9 bases lining up with TRBD1. The V gene's germline CDR1 is SGHDT and CDR2 YYEEEE. The length of the CDR3 is 14 residues. V shed 3 bases and J 4 bases; nucleotides not matched to a gene: 4. CDR3 nucleotides: TGTGCCAGCAGCTACAGGGGGCCTGGCACTGAAGCTTTCTTT. This translates into CASSYRGPGTEAFF.

This chain uses TRBV14 with TRBJ1-5, with D maybe TRBD1 (5 bases). The CDR3 consists of 13 residues. V shed 1 base and J shed 7 bases, with 8 bases lying between them. Looked up from germline, CDR1 is SGHDN and CDR2 is FVKESK. The CDR3 nucleotides read TGTGCCAGCAGCCAAGCAGGGAGCCAGCCCCAGCATTTT. Its protein is CASSQAGSQPQHF.

This chain joins TRBV7-9 and TRBJ2-7, with 7 nucleotides matching TRBD1. This CDR3 has 15 amino acids. The trim removed 2 bases at V and 7 bases at J, leaving 11 bases unmatched. Germline V gene data show CDR1 as SEHNR and CDR2 as FQNEAQ (reference sequence). The CDR3 region is CASSLPTGTWEEQYF. The CDR3 DNA reads TGTGCCAGCAGCTTACCGACAGGGACGTGGGAAGAGCAGTACTTC.

For the CDR3, the DNA is TGCAGCGCCGACGACAGGGAGTGGGAGACCCAGTACTTC. It yields the protein CSADDREWETQYF. The V gene is TRBV29-1, the J gene TRBJ2-5; TRBD1 matches 7 bases. CDR1 is SQVTM, CDR2 ANQGSEA, per germline. The trim removed 7 bases at V and 5 bases at J, leaving 10 bases unmatched. The CDR3 totals 13 residues.

The chain recombines TRBV23-1 with TRBJ2-3; TRBD1 might be the D (6 bases). TRBV23-1 is treated as an ORF (open reading frame) with a function not yet certain. The ends were cut back, 8 bases at V and 2 bases at J, with 17 bases in the middle. The CDR3 sequence is 15 residues long. CDR3 residues: CASGPRDTPTDTQYF. The DNA for the CDR3 is TGCGCCAGCGGACCCCGGGACACCCCCACAGATACGCAGTATTTT.

This clone was recorded once. V is TRBV13 and J is TRBJ1-1, with D perhaps matching TRBD1 (6 bases). The germline V gene has CDR1 PRHDT and CDR2 FYEKMQ (reference sequence). There are 12 residues in the CDR3. The germline V and J ends were trimmed by 4 bases and 13 bases, with 16 bases remaining between them. DNA of the CDR3: TGTGCCAGCAGCTCCGGGACACCCGACTTTTTCTTT. Its protein is CASSSGTPDFFF.

The chain is built from TRBV19 and TRBJ1-2; D gene ambiguous. CDR3 length: 14 amino acids. V lost 7 bases and J lost 8, with 20 bases in between. Germline lookup yields CDR1 LNHDA and CDR2 SQIVND (reference sequence). CDR3 residues: CASTTYQVSGGYTF. CDR3 DNA: TGTGCCAGTACCACTTACCAGGTTTCAGGAGGCTACACCTTC. The full variable domain, rest sourced from reference TRBV19 and TRBJ1-2, is DGGITQSPKYLFRKEGQNVTLSCEQNLNHDAMYWYRQDPGQGLRLIYYSQIVNDFQKGDIAEGYSVSREKKESFPLTVTSAQKNPTAFYLCASTTYQVSGGYTFGSGTRLTVV.

The chain carries TRBV7-9 and TRBJ2-7; D is unclear. V was pared by 5 bases and J by 2 bases, with 16 bases between. CDR3 size: 15 residues. Germline-derived CDR1 and CDR2 are SEHNR and FQNEAQ (reference sequence). CDR3 amino acids: CASSQTGFKTYEQYF. Written as DNA, the CDR3 is TGTGCCAGCAGCCAAACCGGGTTTAAGACCTACGAGCAGTACTTC.

The chain combines TRBV27 with TRBJ2-1; D could derive from TRBD1 or TRBD2 (6 bases each). The CDR3 is 14 residues long. The V gene's germline CDR1 is MNHEY and CDR2 SMNVEV (reference sequence). V shed 4 bases and J shed 6 bases, with 13 bases lying between them. CDR3 loop: CASSSEGVGNEQFF. Here the CDR3 DNA reads TGTGCCAGCAGTTCGGAGGGGGTGGGCAATGAGCAGTTCTTC.

A single count supports this clone. This chain connects TRBV27 to TRBJ2-6, with D perhaps given as TRBD1 or TRBD2 (6 bases each). Germline CDR1 MNHEY, CDR2 SMNVEV (reference sequence). Trimming stripped 5 bases from V and 0 bases from J, with 14 bases between. The length of the CDR3 is 17 residues. The CDR3 spells CASSLGGRRSGANVLTF. The CDR3, as DNA: TGTGCCAGCAGTCTAGGGGGGCGACGCTCTGGGGCCAACGTCCTGACTTTC.

The genes are TRBV9 and TRBJ1-2; D might be TRBD1 (6 bases). With 7 bases removed from V and 7 bases from J, the gap between germline ends came to 14 bases. The CDR3 loop spans 12 amino acids. CDR1 and CDR2 (germline): SGDLS, YYNGEE. The CDR3 region is CASAGGGVGYTF. Written as DNA, the CDR3 is TGTGCCAGCGCCGGGGGGGGCGTTGGCTACACCTTC.

This clone was detected only once. V is TRBV4-2 and J is TRBJ1-6, with unresolved D. Trimming stripped 6 bases from V and 14 bases from J, with 11 bases between. Germline V CDR1 and CDR2: LGHNA, YNFKEQ. The CDR3 has 11 amino acids. This chain's CDR3 is CASRSNLALHF. Written as DNA, the CDR3 is TGTGCCAGCAGGTCTAATTTAGCCCTCCACTTT.

The chain carries TRBV14 and TRBJ2-2; the match to TRBD1 covers 8 bases. The CDR3 extends over 19 amino acids. Trimming cost V 0 bases and J 5 bases; bases outside gene matches: 14. CDR1 and CDR2 (germline): SGHDN, FVKESK. The CDR3 DNA reads TGTGCCAGCAGCCAAGAGGCGGGACAGGCTTTCTTGGGGACCGGGGAGCTGTTTTTT. It codes for CASSQEAGQAFLGTGELFF.

The V call is TRBV2, the J call TRBJ2-3, with 8 bases fitting TRBD1. Unmatched junction bases numbered 15, after V lost 9 bases and J lost 4 bases. Germline values: CDR1 SNHLY, CDR2 FYNNEI. The CDR3 covers 16 residues. The CDR3 DNA reads as TGTGCCAGTCAGTTTAGCGGACAGGGAGTTGCAGATACGCAGTATTTT. It yields the protein CASQFSGQGVADTQYF. Variable domain in full (rest from reference TRBV2 and TRBJ2-3): EPEVTQTPSHQVTQMGQEVILRCVPISNHLYFYWYRQILGQKVEFLVSFYNNEISEKSEIFDDQFSVERPDGSNFTLKIRSTKLEDSAMYFCASQFSGQGVADTQYFGPGTRLTVL.